The sample holds many counts of the clone carrying this T cell receptor beta chain. Molecular barcoding with unique molecular identifiers was used for the TCRbeta library. MiXCR was run by TCRdb on the PCR reads, yielding one entry per CDR3 protein. The sample holds 250,000 to 300,000 distinct CDR3 sequences, about 10% seen once. Germline V gives CDR1 SGHTA, CDR2 FQGNSA. The CDR3 runs 15 residues. The V segment lost 4 bases and the J segment 4 bases; nucleotides outside the gene matches: 7. The sample originates from a study of T-cell reconstitution after alpha-beta-depleted transplantation in children.

The chain joins TRBV7-2 to TRBJ1-1; TRBD1 aligns across 9 bases. The TCR comes from a human donor who donated a stem cell graft to a child with SCID. Sequenced here: PBMCs from the stem cell graft donor, sampled from the stem cell graft. Here the CDR3 DNA reads TGTGCCAGCAGCTCGGGACAGGGATATTTCACTGAAGCTTTCTTT. It specifies CASSSGQGYFTEAFF. Combining the CDR3 with reference TRBV7-2 and TRBJ1-1 gives the whole variable domain GAGVSQSPSNKVTEKGKDVELRCDPISGHTALYWYRQSLGQGLEFLIYFQGNSAPDKSGLPSDRFSAERTGGSVSTLTIQRTQQEDSAVYLCASSSGQGYFTEAFFGQGTRLTVV.